This T cell receptor beta chain was recorded in a study of human T cells and chemical hapten exposure. Study-wide points: TCRs at a frequency above 1 in 1000 stayed unchanged with DPC sensitization.

This CDR3 comprises 15 residues. Trimming at V came to 7 bases and at J to 4 bases, leaving 11 bases not matched to a gene. In germline, CDR1 is SGHVS, CDR2 FQNEAQ. Time point indicated: healthy volunteer bleed at 2 weeks. Extraction yielded total RNA from whole blood (unfractionated). The library tagged individual cDNA molecules with unique molecular identifiers. Per the original data handling: Sequenced samples showed a median of 95,638 TCRs each, with counts running from 23,224 to 690,600. TCRdb recomputed calls from the RACE reads with MiXCR, one row per CDR3 protein. These V and J calls originate from TCRdb's pipeline instead of the authors' own analysis. The top ten hold 2.9% of the sample, which has tens of thousands of distinct CDR3 sequences, about 8.8% seen once. A remark on this clonotype: Antigen specificity is unknown.

This TCR came from a female donor in good health. Some clones in this sample may be carry-over from other donors' samples. Sequencing input: whole blood. The chain links TRBV7-8 to TRBJ2-5; 8 bases line up with TRBD2. CDR3 in amino acids: CASIRGGSGLETQYF. In DNA, the CDR3 is TGTGCCAGCATCCGGGGGGGATCGGGCCTAGAGACCCAGTACTTC.